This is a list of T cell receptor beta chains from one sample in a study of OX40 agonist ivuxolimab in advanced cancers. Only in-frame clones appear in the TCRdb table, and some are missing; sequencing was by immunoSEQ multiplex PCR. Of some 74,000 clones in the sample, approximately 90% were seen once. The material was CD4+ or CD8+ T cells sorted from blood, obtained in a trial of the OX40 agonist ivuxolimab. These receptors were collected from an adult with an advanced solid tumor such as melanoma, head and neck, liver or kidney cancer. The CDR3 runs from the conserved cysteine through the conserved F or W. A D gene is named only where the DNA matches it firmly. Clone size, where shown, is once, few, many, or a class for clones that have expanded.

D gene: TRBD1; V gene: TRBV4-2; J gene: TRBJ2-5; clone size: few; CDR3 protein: CASSQAGSGAAQGVQETQYF; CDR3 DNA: TGTGCCAGCAGCCAAGCCGGTTCAGGGGCCGCCCAGGGGGTACAAGAGACCCAGTACTTC
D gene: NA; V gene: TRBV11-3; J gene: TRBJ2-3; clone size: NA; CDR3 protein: CASRDTSTDTQYF; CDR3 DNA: TGTGCCAGCAGGGACACGTCCACAGATACGCAGTATTTT
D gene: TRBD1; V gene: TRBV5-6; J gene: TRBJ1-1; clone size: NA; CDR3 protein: CASSIGQGLQTEAFF; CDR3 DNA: TGTGCCAGCAGCATCGGACAGGGATTGCAGACTGAAGCTTTCTTT
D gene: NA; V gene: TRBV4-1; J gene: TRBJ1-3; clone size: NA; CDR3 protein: CASSQINNPGNTIYF; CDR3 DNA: TGCGCCAGCAGCCAAATTAATAACCCTGGAAACACCATATATTTT
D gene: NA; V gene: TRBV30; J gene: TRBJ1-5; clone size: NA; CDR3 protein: CAWSVGRGNQPQHF; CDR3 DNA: TGTGCCTGGAGTGTGGGCAGGGGCAATCAGCCCCAGCATTTT
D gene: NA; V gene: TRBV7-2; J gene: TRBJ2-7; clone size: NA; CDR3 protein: CASSPGHYEQYF; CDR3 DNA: TGTGCCAGCAGTCCGGGTCACTACGAGCAGTACTTC
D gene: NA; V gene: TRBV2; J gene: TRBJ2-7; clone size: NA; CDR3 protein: CASHHRTYEQYF; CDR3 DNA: TGTGCCAGCCACCACAGGACCTACGAGCAGTACTTC
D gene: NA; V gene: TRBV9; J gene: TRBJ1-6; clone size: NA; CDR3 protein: CASSVAGEGSPLHF; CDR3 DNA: TGTGCCAGCAGCGTAGCAGGGGAAGGTTCACCCCTCCACTTT
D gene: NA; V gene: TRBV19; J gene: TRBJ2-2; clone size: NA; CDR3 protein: CASSRGNTGELFF; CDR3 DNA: TGTGCCAGTAGCCGGGGAAACACCGGGGAGCTGTTTTTT
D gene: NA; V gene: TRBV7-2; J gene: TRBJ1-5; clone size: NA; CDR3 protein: CASSLAEGRNQPQHF; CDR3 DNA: TGTGCCAGCAGCTTAGCGGAGGGCAGGAATCAGCCCCAGCATTTT
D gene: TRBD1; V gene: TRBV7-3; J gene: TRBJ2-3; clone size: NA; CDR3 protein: CASSLGTATDTQYF; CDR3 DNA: TGTGCCAGCAGCTTAGGGACAGCTACAGATACGCAGTATTTT
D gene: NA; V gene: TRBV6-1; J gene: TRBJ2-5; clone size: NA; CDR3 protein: CASSEGIQETQYF; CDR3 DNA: TGTGCCAGCAGTGAAGGGATACAAGAGACCCAGTACTTC
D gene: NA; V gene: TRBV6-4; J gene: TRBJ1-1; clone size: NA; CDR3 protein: CARVTIPGLGNTEAFF; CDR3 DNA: TGTGCCAGGGTTACTATCCCAGGGCTTGGGAACACTGAAGCTTTCTTT
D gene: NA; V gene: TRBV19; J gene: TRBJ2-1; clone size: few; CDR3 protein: CASSWPGAFNEQFF; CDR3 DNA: TGTGCCAGTAGTTGGCCTGGAGCATTCAATGAGCAGTTCTTC
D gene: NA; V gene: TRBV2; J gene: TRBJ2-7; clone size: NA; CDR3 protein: CASSRDSYSPEQYF; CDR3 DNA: TGTGCCAGCAGTCGGGACTCCTACTCACCCGAGCAGTACTTC
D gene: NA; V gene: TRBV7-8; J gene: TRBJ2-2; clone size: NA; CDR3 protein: CASSLEGGGIVRGGELFF; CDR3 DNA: TGTGCCAGCAGCTTAGAAGGCGGGGGAATTGTCAGGGGCGGGGAGCTGTTTTTT